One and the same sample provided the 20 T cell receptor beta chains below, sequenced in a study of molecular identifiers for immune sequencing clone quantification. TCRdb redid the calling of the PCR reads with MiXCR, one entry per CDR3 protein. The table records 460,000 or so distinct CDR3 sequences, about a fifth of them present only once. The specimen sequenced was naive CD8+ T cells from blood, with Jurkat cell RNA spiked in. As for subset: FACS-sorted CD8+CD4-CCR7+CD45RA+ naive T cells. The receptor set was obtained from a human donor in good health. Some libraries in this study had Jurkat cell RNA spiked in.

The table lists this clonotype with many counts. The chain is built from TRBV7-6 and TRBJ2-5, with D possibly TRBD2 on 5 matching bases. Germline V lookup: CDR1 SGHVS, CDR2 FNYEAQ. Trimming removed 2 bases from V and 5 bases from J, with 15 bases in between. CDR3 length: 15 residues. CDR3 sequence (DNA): TGTGCCAGCAGCTTAATGAGCGGACGGAGTGAGACCCAGTACTTC. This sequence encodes CASSLMSGRSETQYF.

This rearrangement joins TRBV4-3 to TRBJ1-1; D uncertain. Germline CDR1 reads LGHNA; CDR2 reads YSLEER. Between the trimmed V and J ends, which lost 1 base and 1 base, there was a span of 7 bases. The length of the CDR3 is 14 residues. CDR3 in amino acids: CASSQGFANTEAFF. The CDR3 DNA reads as TGCGCCAGCAGCCAAGGATTCGCGAACACTGAAGCTTTCTTT.

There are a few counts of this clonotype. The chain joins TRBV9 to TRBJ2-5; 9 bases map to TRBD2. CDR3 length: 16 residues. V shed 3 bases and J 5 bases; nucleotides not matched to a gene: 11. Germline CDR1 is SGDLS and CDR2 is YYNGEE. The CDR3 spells CASSATPLAGQETQYF. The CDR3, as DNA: TGTGCCAGCAGCGCAACACCTCTAGCGGGGCAGGAGACCCAGTACTTC.

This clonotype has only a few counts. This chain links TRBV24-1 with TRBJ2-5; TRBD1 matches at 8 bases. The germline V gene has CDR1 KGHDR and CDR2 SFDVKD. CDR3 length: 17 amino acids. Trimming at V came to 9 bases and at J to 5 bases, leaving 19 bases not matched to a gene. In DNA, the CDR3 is TGTGCCACCGGAGCGCTGAACCAGGGGGCGCGGAGGGAGACCCAGTACTTC. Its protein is CATGALNQGARRETQYF.

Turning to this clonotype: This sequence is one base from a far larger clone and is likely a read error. The CDR3, as DNA: TGTGCCAGCAGTTTTTCAAAGACCCAGTACTTC. It encodes CASSFSKTQYF. V and J are TRBV12-3 or TRBV12-4 and TRBJ2-5, with D hard to call. The CDR3 is 11 residues long. Trimming removed 3 bases from V and 6 bases from J, with 5 bases in between.

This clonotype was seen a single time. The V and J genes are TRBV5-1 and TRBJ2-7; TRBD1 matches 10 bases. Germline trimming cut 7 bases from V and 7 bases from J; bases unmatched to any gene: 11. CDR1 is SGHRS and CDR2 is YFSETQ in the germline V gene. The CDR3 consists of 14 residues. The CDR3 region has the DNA TGCGCCAGCGGCATCGGGACAGGGGCTTGGGAGCAGTACTTC. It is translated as CASGIGTGAWEQYF.

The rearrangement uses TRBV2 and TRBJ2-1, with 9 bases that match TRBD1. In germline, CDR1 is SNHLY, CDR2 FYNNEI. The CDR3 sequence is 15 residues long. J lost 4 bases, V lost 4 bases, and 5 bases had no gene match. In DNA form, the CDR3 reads TGTGCCAGCAGTGGAGAGACAGGGGGGTACAATGAGCAGTTCTTC. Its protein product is CASSGETGGYNEQFF.

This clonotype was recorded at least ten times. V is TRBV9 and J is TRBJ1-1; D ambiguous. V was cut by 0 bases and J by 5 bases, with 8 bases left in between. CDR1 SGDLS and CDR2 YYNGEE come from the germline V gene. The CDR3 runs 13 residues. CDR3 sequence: CASSVVPRTEAFF. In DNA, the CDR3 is TGTGCCAGCAGCGTAGTTCCCAGGACTGAAGCTTTCTTT.

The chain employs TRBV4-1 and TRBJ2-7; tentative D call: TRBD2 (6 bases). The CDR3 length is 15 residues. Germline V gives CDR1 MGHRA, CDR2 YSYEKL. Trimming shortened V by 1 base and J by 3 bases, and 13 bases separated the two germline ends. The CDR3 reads CASSQAEGLVYEQYF. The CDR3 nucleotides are TGCGCCAGCAGCCAAGCTGAGGGACTGGTCTACGAGCAGTACTTC.

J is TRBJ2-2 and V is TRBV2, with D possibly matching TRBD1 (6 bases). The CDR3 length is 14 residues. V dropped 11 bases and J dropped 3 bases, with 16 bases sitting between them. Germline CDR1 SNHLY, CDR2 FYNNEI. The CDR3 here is CADSQDSYTGELFF. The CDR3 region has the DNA TGTGCCGACTCTCAGGACAGTTACACCGGGGAGCTGTTTTTT.

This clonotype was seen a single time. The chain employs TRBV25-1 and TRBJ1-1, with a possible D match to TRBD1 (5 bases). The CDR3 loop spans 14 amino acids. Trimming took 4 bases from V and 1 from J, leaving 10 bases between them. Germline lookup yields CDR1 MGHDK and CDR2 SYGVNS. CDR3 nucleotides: TGTGCCAGCAGTGCTGGAGGGGCGAACACTGAAGCTTTCTTT. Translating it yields CASSAGGANTEAFF. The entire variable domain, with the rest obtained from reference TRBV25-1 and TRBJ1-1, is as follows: EADIYQTPRYLVIGTGKKITLECSQTMGHDKMYWYQQDPGMELHLIHYSYGVNSTEKGDLSSESTVSRIRTEHFPLTLESARPSHTSQYLCASSAGGANTEAFFGQGTRLTVV.

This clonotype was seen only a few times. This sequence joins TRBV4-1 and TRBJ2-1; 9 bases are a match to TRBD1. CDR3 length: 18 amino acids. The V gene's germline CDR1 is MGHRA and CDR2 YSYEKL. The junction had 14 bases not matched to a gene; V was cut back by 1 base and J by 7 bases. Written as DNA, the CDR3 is TGCGCCAGCAGCCAAGCCGCAGGGGGACAGGGATCGAGTAATGAGCAGTTCTTC. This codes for CASSQAAGGQGSSNEQFF.

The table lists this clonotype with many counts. The CDR3 DNA is TGTGCCAGCAGCCCCCCGGGACAGTGGGGTGAAAAACTGTTTTTT. This gives the protein CASSPPGQWGEKLFF. This chain connects TRBV7-9 to TRBJ1-4, with 7 positions matching TRBD1. The CDR3 loop spans 15 amino acids. With 5 bases clipped from V and 7 bases from J, the junction kept 10 bases outside the gene matches. CDR1 is SEHNR and CDR2 is FQNEAQ in the germline V gene (reference sequence).

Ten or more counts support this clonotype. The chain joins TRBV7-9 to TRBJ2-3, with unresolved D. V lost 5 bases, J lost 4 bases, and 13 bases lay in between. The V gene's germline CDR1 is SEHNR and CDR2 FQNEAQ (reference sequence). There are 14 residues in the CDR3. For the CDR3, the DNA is TGTGCCAGCAGCCCCCCGAGCCGGGCAGATACGCAGTATTTT. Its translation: CASSPPSRADTQYF.

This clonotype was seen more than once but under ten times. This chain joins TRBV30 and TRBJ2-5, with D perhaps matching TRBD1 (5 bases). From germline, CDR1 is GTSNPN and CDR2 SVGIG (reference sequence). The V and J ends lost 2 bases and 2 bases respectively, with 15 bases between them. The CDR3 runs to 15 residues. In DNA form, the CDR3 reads TGTGCCTGGAGTCCTGGACATTCGAAACAAGAGACCCAGTACTTC. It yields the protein CAWSPGHSKQETQYF.

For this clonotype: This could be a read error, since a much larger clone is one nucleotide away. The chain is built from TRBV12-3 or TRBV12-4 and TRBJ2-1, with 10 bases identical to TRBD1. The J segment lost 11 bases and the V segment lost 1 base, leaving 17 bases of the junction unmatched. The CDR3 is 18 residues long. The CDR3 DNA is TGTGCCAGCAGTTTAGGGAGACAGGGGGCGACCCCGTGGTCTAAGCAGTTCTTC. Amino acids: CASSLGRQGATPWSKQFF.

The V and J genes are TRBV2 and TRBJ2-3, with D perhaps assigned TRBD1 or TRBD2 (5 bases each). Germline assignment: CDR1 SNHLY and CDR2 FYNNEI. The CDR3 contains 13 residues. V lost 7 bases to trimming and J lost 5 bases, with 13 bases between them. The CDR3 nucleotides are TGTGCCAGCACCCCGGGACGCGAAGATACGCAGTATTTT. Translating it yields CASTPGREDTQYF.

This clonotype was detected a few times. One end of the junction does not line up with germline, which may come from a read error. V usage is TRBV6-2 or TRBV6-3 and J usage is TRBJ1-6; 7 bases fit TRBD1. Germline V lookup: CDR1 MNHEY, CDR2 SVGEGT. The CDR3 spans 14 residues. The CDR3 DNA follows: TGTGCCAGCAGCCCGGGACAGCTTAATTTACCCCTCCACTTT. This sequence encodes CASSPGQLNLPLHF.

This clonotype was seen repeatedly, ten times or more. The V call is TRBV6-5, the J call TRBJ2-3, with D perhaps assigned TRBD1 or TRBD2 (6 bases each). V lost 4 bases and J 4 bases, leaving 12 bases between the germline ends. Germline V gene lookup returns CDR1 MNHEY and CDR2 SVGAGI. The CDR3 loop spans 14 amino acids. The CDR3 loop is CASSSLGGPDTQYF. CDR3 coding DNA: TGTGCCAGCAGTTCCCTGGGGGGCCCAGATACGCAGTATTTT.

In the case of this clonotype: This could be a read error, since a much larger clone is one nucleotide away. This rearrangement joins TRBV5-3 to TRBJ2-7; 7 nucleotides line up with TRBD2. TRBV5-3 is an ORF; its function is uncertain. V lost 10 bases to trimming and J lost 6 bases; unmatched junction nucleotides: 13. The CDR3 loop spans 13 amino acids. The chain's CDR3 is CAGSPGWGGEQYF. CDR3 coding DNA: TGTGCCGGCAGCCCCGGATGGGGGGGCGAGCAGTACTTC.